These 15 T cell receptor beta chains were sequenced from one sample in a study of tumor-infiltrating lymphocytes in primary liver carcinoma. From approximately 450 ng total RNA, TCR beta cDNA was generated with a primer in the constant region. Investigators got TCR beta libraries out of three nested multiplex PCR rounds, done with slightly modified ARM-PCR. Amplification in the first two PCR rounds was performed using TRBV1-TRBV30 forward primers and a C-beta reverse primer for roughly 9 cycles each. TCRdb re-derived calls from the multiplex PCR reads in MiXCR, one entry per CDR3 protein. This sample has approximately 210,000 distinct CDR3 sequences, with 65% found just once. Germline DNA was extracted alongside blood RNA, which was obtained from unsorted whole blood. Sequencing was performed on peripheral blood. Source of these receptors: a woman aged 55-69 years with primary liver carcinoma and hepatitis B virus infection.

Concerning this clonotype itself: One end of the junction fails to match germline, which may point to a read error. The rearrangement uses TRBV5-1 and TRBJ2-1; D is ambiguous. This CDR3 spans 14 amino acids. Germline V CDR1 and CDR2: SGHRS, YFSETQ. The CDR3 sequence is CVSSFQVDYNEQFF. CDR3 coding DNA: TGCGTCAGCAGCTTTCAGGTCGACTACAATGAGCAGTTCTTC. Full variable domain (rest looked up from reference TRBV5-1 and TRBJ2-1): KAGVTQTPRYLIKTRGQQVTLSCSPISGHRSVSWYQQTPGQGLQFLFEYFSETQRNKGNFPGRFSGRQFSNSRSEMNVSTLELGDSALYLCVSSFQVDYNEQFFGPGTRLTVL.

On this clonotype: Since a much larger clone is just one base distant, this may be a read error. CDR3 loop: CASSLVGGGETQHF. The CDR3 DNA is TGTGCCAGCAGTTTAGTTGGGGGCGGAGAGACCCAGCACTTC. The rearrangement links TRBV12-3 or TRBV12-4 to TRBJ2-5; maybe TRBD1 (6 bases). CDR3 length: 14 residues.

This chain uses TRBV7-3 with TRBJ1-2; possible D gene TRBD1, 6 bases. V lost 3 bases, J lost 4 bases, and 9 bases lay in between. Per the germline V gene, CDR1 is SGHTA and CDR2 is FQGTGA. The CDR3 has 13 amino acids. The CDR3 reads CASSFGGGYGYTF. The CDR3 nucleotides read TGTGCCAGCAGCTTTGGAGGGGGCTATGGCTACACCTTC.

This clonotype has at least ten counts. This sequence joins TRBV11-1 and TRBJ2-1; 7 nucleotides agree with TRBD2. The V gene end was trimmed by 3 bases and the J gene end by 7 bases; junction bases not matched to a gene: 9. The CDR3 is 15 amino acids. In germline, CDR1 is SGHAT, CDR2 FQDESV (reference sequence). CDR3 coding DNA: TGTGCCAGCAGCTTCCCGGGACTAAGAGAGAATGAGCAGTTCTTC. Translated: CASSFPGLRENEQFF.

Concerning this clonotype itself: The CDR3 does not close with the conserved phenylalanine or tryptophan, likely indicating a read error. V is TRBV11-1 and J is TRBJ2-7; 10 nucleotides agree with TRBD2. Trimming cost V 5 bases and J 2 bases; bases outside gene matches: 12. The CDR3 is made up of 17 amino acids. Germline V gene sequence: CDR1 SGHAT, CDR2 FQDESV (reference sequence). The CDR3 loop is CASSMEALAGKAYEQYL. CDR3 bases: TGTGCCAGCAGCATGGAAGCACTAGCGGGAAAGGCCTACGAGCAGTACCTC.

This clonotype was recorded many times. The rearrangement joins TRBV4-2 to TRBJ2-1, with D unresolved. There are 14 residues in the CDR3. V lost 1 base to trimming and J lost 4 bases, with 8 bases between them. CDR1 and CDR2 (germline): LGHNA, YNFKEQ. CDR3 DNA sequence: TGTGCCAGCAGCCAAGGGGGAAGATACAATGAGCAGTTCTTC. Translated, it gives CASSQGGRYNEQFF.

This clonotype was seen more than once but under ten times. A much larger clone differs by one base, so this may be a read error. In DNA form, the CDR3 reads TGCAGCGGCCCGACTGGGGATGAGCAGTTCTTC. Translating gives CSGPTGDEQFF. This chain links TRBV29-1 with TRBJ2-1; D ambiguous. V dropped 7 bases and J dropped 8 bases, with 12 bases sitting between them. The CDR3 loop spans 11 amino acids. The germline V gene encodes CDR1 SQVTM and CDR2 ANQGSEA.

As regards this clonotype: The junction shows a germline mismatch at one end, possibly a read error. The rearrangement joins TRBV11-2 to TRBJ2-5; D gene ambiguous. Germline-derived CDR1 and CDR2 are SGHAT and FQNNGV. CDR3 length: 13 residues. The CDR3 reads CAGSSRSEETQYF. Written as DNA, the CDR3 is TGTGCCGGCAGCTCCCGCTCCGAAGAGACCCAGTACTTC.

In this sample, this clonotype turned up once. Possible read error: a much larger clone is one base away. This chain joins TRBV7-8 and TRBJ1-5; no reliable D call. There are 17 residues in the CDR3. CDR1 SGHVS and CDR2 FQNEAQ come from the germline V gene. In DNA form, the CDR3 reads TGTGCCAGCAGCTTAGAAGAGAGTTATTATAGCAATCAGCCCGAGCATTTT. The encoded protein is CASSLEESYYSNQPEHF.

Notes on this clonotype: Since the CDR3 does not end with the conserved phenylalanine or tryptophan, this likely comes from a read error. This chain links TRBV12-5 with TRBJ1-5; D gene ambiguous. V lost 1 base and J lost 6, with 1 base in between. This CDR3 contains 11 residues. Looked up from germline, CDR1 is LGHNT and CDR2 is FRNRAP. The CDR3 loop reads CASGLGQPQHL. In nucleotides, the CDR3 is TGTGCTAGTGGTTTGGGTCAGCCCCAGCATCTT.

Points on this clonotype: A read error may be the cause here, since a much bigger clone is one base away. This rearrangement joins TRBV30 to TRBJ1-1, with D perhaps matching TRBD1 (5 bases). The CDR3 covers 14 residues. Germline CDR1 is GTSNPN and CDR2 is SVGIG (reference sequence). CDR3: CAWSPQGLWTETFF. As DNA, the CDR3 is TGTGCCTGGAGTCCCCAGGGATTATGGACTGAAACTTTCTTT.

A note on this clonotype: A clone one base away is much larger, so this may be a read error. This chain links TRBV4-1 with TRBJ2-2; a possible D gene is TRBD1 (7 bases). The germline V gene has CDR1 MGHRA and CDR2 YSYEKL. This CDR3 comprises 15 residues. The CDR3 DNA follows: TGCGCCAGCAGCCGCGGGACAGTTAACACCTGGGAGCTGTTTTTT. Its translation: CASSRGTVNTWELFF.

This clonotype showed up just once. The junction differs from germline at one of its ends, possibly a read error. The chain carries TRBV18 and TRBJ2-6; no clear D. The CDR3 spans 15 residues. Germline V gene sequence: CDR1 KGHSH, CDR2 LQKENI. CDR3 DNA sequence: TGTGCCACCTCACCACAGTCCCAGGGGGCCAACGTCCTGACTTTC. It translates to CATSPQSQGANVLTF.

The rearrangement joins TRBV19 to TRBJ2-3; no firm D call. This CDR3 has 15 residues. Germline V gene lookup returns CDR1 LNHDA and CDR2 SQIVND (reference sequence). Trimming took 4 bases from V and 4 from J, leaving 15 bases between them. The CDR3 DNA is TGTGCCAGTAGTACCACACACGGAAGGGCAGATACGCAGTATTTT. As protein: CASSTTHGRADTQYF. Full variable domain (remainder filled in from reference TRBV19 and TRBJ2-3): DGGITQSPKYLFRKEGQNVTLSCEQNLNHDAMYWYRQDPGQGLRLIYYSQIVNDFQKGDIAEGYSVSREKKESFPLTVTSAQKNPTAFYLCASSTTHGRADTQYFGPGTRLTVL.

Turning to this clonotype: Relative to the germline gene, one junction end is altered; a read error may explain this. This sequence joins TRBV11-2 and TRBJ1-3, with D perhaps TRBD1 (6 bases). CDR1 is SGHAT and CDR2 is FQNNGV in the germline V gene. This CDR3 has 18 amino acids. The CDR3 bases are TGTGCCATCAGCCCCGGGGCGGGACAAAGCATCTCTGGAAGCACCATATATTTT. Translation: CAISPGAGQSISGSTIYF.